These T cell receptor beta chains were read from a single sample in a study of T cell repertoires in cytomegalovirus infection. One entry per CDR3 protein, called by TCRdb with MiXCR from the reads. The data contain hundreds of thousands of distinct CDR3 sequences, roughly 10% of them seen just once; the ten biggest clones take up roughly a tenth. Sample: PBMCs. The receptors originated from a human donor in good health (CMV status not recorded). Some clones in this sample may be carry-over from other donors' samples. The CDR3 runs from the conserved cysteine through the conserved F or W. The D gene is left open where the match is weak. Size values are once, few and many counts, or a class for expanded clones, and some rows have none.

size,V,D,J,CDR3,DNA
many,TRBV7-9,-,TRBJ1-3,CASSPGFSGNTIYF,TGTGCCAGCAGCCCGGGGTTCTCTGGAAACACCATATATTTT
many,TRBV18,-,TRBJ2-2,CASSPSLRSGGELFF,TGTGCCAGCTCACCATCTCTTCGGAGTGGCGGGGAGCTGTTTTTT
many,TRBV7-2,TRBD2,TRBJ2-2,CASSPRTSGHTGELFF,TGTGCCAGCAGCCCTCGGACTAGCGGACACACCGGGGAGCTGTTTTTT
-,TRBV11-3,-,TRBJ1-1,CASKGQGEAFF,TGTGCCAGCAAGGGGCAGGGTGAAGCTTTCTTT
few,TRBV6-6,-,TRBJ2-2,CASSYFRGEQTGELFF,TGTGCCAGCAGTTACTTCCGCGGGGAGCAGACCGGGGAGCTGTTTTTT
many,TRBV4-2,TRBD2,TRBJ2-5,CASSGKAGGPQETQYF,TGTGCCAGCAGCGGGAAAGCGGGGGGGCCTCAGGAGACCCAGTACTTC
-,TRBV6-5,-,TRBJ1-5,CASSYSVGGNQPQHF,TGTGCCAGCAGTTACAGTGTCGGGGGGAATCAGCCCCAGCATTTT
many,TRBV4-1,-,TRBJ1-1,CASSQEYRDTEAFF,TGCGCCAGCAGCCAAGAATACCGGGACACTGAAGCTTTCTTT
-,TRBV5-1,TRBD2,TRBJ2-5,CASSLGASGMETQYF,TGCGCCAGCAGCTTGGGGGCTAGCGGGATGGAGACCCAGTACTTC
-,TRBV7-9,-,TRBJ2-7,CASTRSRGLTYEQYF,TGTGCCAGCACTAGATCCCGGGGGCTTACCTACGAGCAGTACTTC
many,TRBV7-2,TRBD1,TRBJ1-2,CASSTGGILGGYTF,TGTGCCAGCAGCACAGGGGGCATCCTAGGGGGCTACACCTTC
many,TRBV11-3,-,TRBJ2-5,CASSPSLAGQETQYF,TGTGCCAGCAGTCCCAGCCTGGCAGGTCAAGAGACCCAGTACTTC
many,TRBV7-2,TRBD2,TRBJ2-3,CASSLVSSGGRDTQYF,TGTGCCAGCAGCTTGGTGTCTAGCGGGGGCCGTGATACGCAGTATTTT
many,TRBV11-2,-,TRBJ2-2,CASRKPANTGELFF,TGTGCCAGCAGAAAACCCGCGAACACCGGGGAGCTGTTTTTT
-,TRBV20-1,-,TRBJ1-2,CSARDISPQGLHGYTF,TGCAGTGCTAGGGATATTTCCCCCCAGGGGTTACATGGCTACACCTTC
many,TRBV5-4,-,TRBJ2-5,CASSLGLTGSETQYF,TGTGCCAGCAGCTTGGGGCTGACGGGGAGCGAGACCCAGTACTTC
few,TRBV12-3/TRBV12-4,TRBD2,TRBJ2-1,CASSFSGRVNEQFF,TGTGCCAGCAGTTTCAGCGGGAGGGTAAATGAGCAGTTCTTC
few,TRBV2,-,TRBJ2-1,CASSDPGRAYNEQFF,TGTGCCAGCAGTGACCCGGGGAGAGCCTACAATGAGCAGTTCTTC
-,TRBV5-1,-,TRBJ2-2,CACSLQTGELFF,TGCGCCTGCAGCCTACAGACCGGGGAGCTGTTTTTT
many,TRBV28,-,TRBJ2-6,CASEGRPGANVLTF,TGTGCCAGCGAGGGGAGGCCTGGGGCCAACGTCCTGACTTTC
many,TRBV29-1,-,TRBJ1-2,CSVGQGGYGYTF,TGCAGCGTCGGGCAGGGAGGCTATGGCTACACCTTC
many,TRBV7-2,-,TRBJ2-1,CASSLQGPPQQFF,TGTGCCAGCAGCCTTCAGGGACCTCCCCAGCAGTTCTTC
many,TRBV2,TRBD1,TRBJ1-1,CASSEAPTGMGTEAFF,TGTGCCAGCAGTGAAGCTCCGACAGGGATGGGTACTGAAGCTTTCTTT